The present TCR beta chain was sequenced within a study of T cells in Graves' hyperthyroidism and ophthalmopathy. Across the whole study: It was at initial diagnosis, before any treatment, that peripheral blood was collected.

Pregnant or lactating patients were excluded, as were those with uncontrolled infection or other autoimmune disease. The PBMCs had their origin in 10 ml of fresh peripheral blood. On this clonotype itself: The target antigen is unknown.

Whole-study results and caveats: In the analysis, a 13 V-J model separated ophthalmopathy from stable hyperthyroidism.

Amplification targeted TCR beta CDR3 regions from RNA transcripts. First-round RT-PCR of the TCR CDR3 relied on the HTBI primer set. TCRdb analysed the multiplex PCR reads with MiXCR anew, one entry per CDR3 protein. The data contain under 550,000 distinct CDR3 sequences, approximately 20% of them seen just once; the ten biggest clones take up about half. The clonotype originates from a man aged 40-55 years with Graves' ophthalmopathy. Sequencing was done on a sample of blood.

Here the CDR3 reads CASSSQGDSYEQYF. For the CDR3, the DNA is TGTGCCAGCAGCTCCCAAGGGGACTCCTACGAGCAGTACTTC. The V gene is TRBV5-5, the J gene TRBJ2-7, with D tentatively TRBD1 (5 bases). The V end was cut by 3 bases, the J end by 0 bases, with 10 bases between. Germline V gives CDR1 SGHKS, CDR2 YYEKEE (reference sequence). This CDR3 is built from 14 residues.